This TCR beta chain originates from a study of blood T cell repertoires in COVID-19 (dated by TCRdb to 2019 to 2021). At the level of the whole study: Samples covering the acute and convalescent phases of COVID-19 were provided by collaborators in the United States, Italy and Spain. The prospective study material was composed of cDNA or gDNA derived from T cells, B-cell-depleted T cells, or PBMCs. Subjects who had been exposed to COVID-19, were actively infected with it, or had recovered from it provided the deeply sampled blood TCRbeta repertoires that made up the dataset. The repertoires were made available in a free public database intended to serve as a resource for research on the immune response to SARS-CoV-2. Samples came from the ongoing ImmuneRACE study (first 160 participants) plus 1,254 subjects from 6 global collaborators. Nearly every sample came with metadata listing a de-identified subject ID, COVID-19 status, age in years and sex. HLA class I and class II types, where available, came from metadata supplied by the sample provider rather than from assay-based typing.

TCRbeta CDR3 regions were amplified from genomic DNA using the immunoSEQ Assay, a bias-controlled multiplex PCR. The original pipeline was this. Within the assay, amplification of reference gene primers was used to estimate how many nucleated cells each sample contained. Sequence reads were collapsed and filtered to measure the absolute abundance of every unique TCRbeta CDR3 rearrangement. For each sample, productive Simpson clonality was calculated as the square root of Simpson's diversity index across productive rearrangements. TCRdb retrieved this table from immuneACCESS and kept in-frame rearrangements only. Not all clones are present; in checked studies, unresolved V genes account for under half, and no reason is known for the remainder. The D gene and trimming were derived from the DNA, and the V and J assignments and clone size from that table. This sample is represented by 200,000 to 250,000 clones; approximately 90% of them were singletons. More than 3.5% of the sample comes from the top ten.

A note on this clone: The specificity of this receptor is unknown. No per-base quality is available; no much larger clone lies one base away.

V loses 5 bases of germline sequence and J loses 5 bases, and the interval between the two ends is 16 bases. Sequences MNHEY (CDR1) and SMNVEV (CDR2) are obtained from the germline V gene (reference sequence). Including the terminal cysteine and phenylalanine, the CDR3 comprises 15 residues. The entry retains the CDR3 DNA only, 45 bases that are in frame from base 1. Participants in the prospective study were enrolled through a virtual design, were aged roughly 18 to 100 years, and lived in approximately 25 United States geographic areas. In the prospective study, cohorts were assigned on the basis of participant-reported clinical history obtained from a screening survey and a study questionnaire. Mobile phlebotomists in the prospective study collected whole blood, serum and a nasopharyngeal or oropharyngeal swab from every participant. Participants in the prospective study had the option to provide additional blood draws and questionnaires over a roughly two-month period. Before DNA extraction, blood samples from the prospective study were shipped at room temperature or frozen.

The full study reports these points: The quantity of clinical and demographic metadata differed by source and by participant and was supplied without curation.

The sample comprised PBMCs or T cells enriched from blood (not recorded which). The TCR sequence derives from a middle-aged woman with acute COVID-19. The chain is encoded by TRBV27 joined to TRBJ2-1; the D segment could be TRBD2, given 6 matching bases. The nucleotides read TGTGCCAGCAGTCCCAAGGTCCCGGGGGACAATGAGCAGTTCTTC. Protein translation: CASSPKVPGDNEQFF.